This T cell receptor (beta chain) emerged from a study of cytomegalovirus exposure and HLA in healthy donors. V shed 5 bases, J shed 1 base, and the junction held 3 bases outside the gene matches. The CDR3 totals 14 residues. Germline V gives CDR1 SGHNT, CDR2 YYREEE (reference sequence). The PCR ran on 60 Vbeta and 13 Jbeta primers. Profiled with immunoSEQ multiplex PCR; TCRdb holds only in-frame clones, not every one. The sample yields roughly 120,000 clones, around 73% seen once. About this clone itself: The antigen is not known.

Study observations and caveats: The authors later found TCR association rates varying by HLA locus, with DRB1 most and HLA-C fewest. Diagnosis of cytomegalovirus status made by the classifier reportedly showed high specificity and sensitivity.

Material for sequencing was PBMCs. The rearrangement joins TRBV5-4 to TRBJ2-7; 10 bases map to TRBD2. This clonotype was sampled from a woman in her thirties in good health and CMV-seropositive. The CDR3 DNA sequence: TGTGCCAGCAGATTAGCGGGGGGTTCCTACGAGCAGTACTTC. As protein: CASRLAGGSYEQYF.